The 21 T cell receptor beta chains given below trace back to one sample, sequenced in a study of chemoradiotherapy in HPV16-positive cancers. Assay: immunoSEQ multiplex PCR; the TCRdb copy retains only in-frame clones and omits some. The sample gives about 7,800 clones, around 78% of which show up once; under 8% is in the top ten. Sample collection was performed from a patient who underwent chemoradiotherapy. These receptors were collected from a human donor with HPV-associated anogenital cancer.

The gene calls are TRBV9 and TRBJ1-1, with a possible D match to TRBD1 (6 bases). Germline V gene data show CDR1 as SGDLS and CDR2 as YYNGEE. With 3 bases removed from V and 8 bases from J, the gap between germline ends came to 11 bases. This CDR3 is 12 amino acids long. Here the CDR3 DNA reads TGTGCCAGCAGCGCGGGGGGGCCCGAAGCTTTCTTT. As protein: CASSAGGPEAFF.

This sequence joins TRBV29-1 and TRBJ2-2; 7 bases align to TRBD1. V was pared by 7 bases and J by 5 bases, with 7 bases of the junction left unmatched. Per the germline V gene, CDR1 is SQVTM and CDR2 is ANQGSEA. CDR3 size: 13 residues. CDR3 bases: TGCAGCGCCCTGACAGGGAATACCGGGGAGCTGTTTTTT. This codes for CSALTGNTGELFF.

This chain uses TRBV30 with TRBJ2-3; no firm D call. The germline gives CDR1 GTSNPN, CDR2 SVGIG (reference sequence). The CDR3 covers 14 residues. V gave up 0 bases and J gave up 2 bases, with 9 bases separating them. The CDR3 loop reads CAWSVGIFTDTQYF. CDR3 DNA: TGTGCCTGGAGTGTAGGGATTTTCACAGATACGCAGTATTTT. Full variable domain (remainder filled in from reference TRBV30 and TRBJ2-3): SQTIHQWPATLVQPVGSPLSLECTVEGTSNPNLYWYRQAAGRGLQLLFYSVGIGQISSEVPQNLSASRPQDRQFILSSKKLLLSDSGFYLCAWSVGIFTDTQYFGPGTRLTVL.

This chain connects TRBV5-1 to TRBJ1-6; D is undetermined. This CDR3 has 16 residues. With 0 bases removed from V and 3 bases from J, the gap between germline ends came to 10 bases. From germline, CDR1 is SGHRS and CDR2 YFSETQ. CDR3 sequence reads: CASSLGSFHYNSPLHF. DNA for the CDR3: TGCGCCAGCAGCTTGGGGTCGTTTCACTATAATTCACCCCTCCACTTT.

The CDR3 DNA reads as TGTGCCAGCAGCGTATCGGGTAGCGGAGGGCGACGTGAGCAGTTCTTC. Translating gives CASSVSGSGGRREQFF. V and J are TRBV9 and TRBJ2-1; D may be TRBD2 (6 bases). Per germline, CDR1 SGDLS and CDR2 YYNGEE. The V end was cut by 1 base, the J end by 9 bases, with 20 bases between. The CDR3 consists of 16 residues.

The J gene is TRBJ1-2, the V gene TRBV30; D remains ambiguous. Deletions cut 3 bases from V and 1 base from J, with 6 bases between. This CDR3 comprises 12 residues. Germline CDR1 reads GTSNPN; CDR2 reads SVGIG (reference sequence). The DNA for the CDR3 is TGTGCCTGGAGCGCCTTTAACTATGGCTACACCTTC. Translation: CAWSAFNYGYTF.

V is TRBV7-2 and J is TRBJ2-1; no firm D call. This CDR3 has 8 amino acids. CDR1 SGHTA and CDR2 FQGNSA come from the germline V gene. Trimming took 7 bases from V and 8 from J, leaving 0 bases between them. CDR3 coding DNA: TGTGCCAGCAATGAGCAGTTCTTC. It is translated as CASNEQFF.

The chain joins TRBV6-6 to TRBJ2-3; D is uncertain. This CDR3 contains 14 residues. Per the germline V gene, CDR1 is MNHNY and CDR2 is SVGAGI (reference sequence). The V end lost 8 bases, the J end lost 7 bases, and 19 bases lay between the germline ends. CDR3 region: CASSEPESSNTQYF. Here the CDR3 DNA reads TGTGCCAGCTCAGAACCCGAGTCATCAAATACGCAGTATTTT.

DNA of the CDR3: TGTGCCAGTAGTATAGAGGTTAGCGGGGCCACAGATACGCAGTATTTT. Protein sequence: CASSIEVSGATDTQYF. This chain uses TRBV19 with TRBJ2-3, with 8 positions matching TRBD2. Germline-derived CDR1 and CDR2 are LNHDA and SQIVND (reference sequence). After removal of 0 bases from V and 2 bases from J, the junction contained 4 bases not matched to a gene. This CDR3 is 16 amino acids long.

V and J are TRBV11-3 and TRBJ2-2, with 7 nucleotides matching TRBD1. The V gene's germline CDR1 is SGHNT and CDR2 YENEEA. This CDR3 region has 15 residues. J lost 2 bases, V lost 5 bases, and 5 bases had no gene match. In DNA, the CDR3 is TGTGCCAGCAGCCTAACAGGGGCCAACACCGGGGAGCTGTTTTTT. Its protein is CASSLTGANTGELFF.

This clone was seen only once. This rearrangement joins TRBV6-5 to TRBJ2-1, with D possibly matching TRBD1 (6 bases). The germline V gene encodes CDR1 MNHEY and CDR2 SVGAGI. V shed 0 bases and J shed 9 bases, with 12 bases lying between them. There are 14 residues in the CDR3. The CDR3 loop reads CASSYSLLGGEQFF. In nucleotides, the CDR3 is TGTGCCAGCAGTTACTCCCTTTTAGGGGGTGAGCAGTTCTTC.

This CDR3 is CASSMRCRDRDPSPLHF. In DNA, the CDR3 is TGTGCCAGCAGCATGAGATGCCGGGACAGGGATCCTTCACCCCTCCACTTT. The genes are TRBV21-1 and TRBJ1-6; no DNA check was done on the table's D call, TRBD1. TRBV21-1 is an annotated pseudogene. This CDR3 comprises 17 residues.

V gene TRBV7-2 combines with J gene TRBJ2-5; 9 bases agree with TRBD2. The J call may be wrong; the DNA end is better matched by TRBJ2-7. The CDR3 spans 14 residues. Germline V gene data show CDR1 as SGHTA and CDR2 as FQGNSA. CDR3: CASSFGSGGYEQYF. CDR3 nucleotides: TGTGCCAGCAGCTTTGGTAGCGGGGGCTACGAGCAGTACTTC.

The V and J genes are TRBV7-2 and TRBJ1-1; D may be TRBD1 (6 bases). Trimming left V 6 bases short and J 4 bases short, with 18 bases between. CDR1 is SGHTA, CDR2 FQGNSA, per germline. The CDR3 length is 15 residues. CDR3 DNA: TGTGCCAGCAGTTACAGTACCGGGACAATCACTGAAGCTTTCTTT. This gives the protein CASSYSTGTITEAFF.

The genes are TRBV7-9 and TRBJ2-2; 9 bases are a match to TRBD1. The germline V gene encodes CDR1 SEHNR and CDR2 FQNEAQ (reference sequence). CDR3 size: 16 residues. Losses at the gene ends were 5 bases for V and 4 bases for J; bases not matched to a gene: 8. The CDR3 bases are TGTGCCAGCAGCGAATTGGGACAGGGAGGCACCGGGGAGCTGTTTTTT. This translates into CASSELGQGGTGELFF.

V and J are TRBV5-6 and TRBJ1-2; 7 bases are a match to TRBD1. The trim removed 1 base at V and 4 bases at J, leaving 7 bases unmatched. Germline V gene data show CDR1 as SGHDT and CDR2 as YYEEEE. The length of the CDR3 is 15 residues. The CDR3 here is CASSLTGQAGYGYTF. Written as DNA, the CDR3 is TGTGCCAGCAGCTTGACAGGACAGGCGGGCTATGGCTACACCTTC.

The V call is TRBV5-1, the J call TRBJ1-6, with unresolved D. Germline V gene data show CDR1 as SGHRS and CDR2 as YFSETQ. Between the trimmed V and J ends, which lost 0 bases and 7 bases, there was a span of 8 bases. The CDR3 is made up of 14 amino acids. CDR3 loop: CASSLVFGNSPLHF. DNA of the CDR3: TGCGCCAGCAGCTTGGTTTTCGGAAATTCACCCCTCCACTTT.

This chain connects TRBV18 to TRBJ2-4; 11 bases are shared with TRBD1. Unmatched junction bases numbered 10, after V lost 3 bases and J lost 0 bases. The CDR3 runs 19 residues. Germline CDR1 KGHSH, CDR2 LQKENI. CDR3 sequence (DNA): TGTGCCAGCTCACCTGAAACGGGACAGGGGGTCCTAGCCAAAAACATTCAGTACTTC. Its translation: CASSPETGQGVLAKNIQYF.

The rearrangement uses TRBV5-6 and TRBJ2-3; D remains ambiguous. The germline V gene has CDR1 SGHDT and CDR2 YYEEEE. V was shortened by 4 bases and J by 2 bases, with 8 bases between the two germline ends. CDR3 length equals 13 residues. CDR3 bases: TGTGCCAGCAGCGGGCACGCCACAGATACGCAGTATTTT. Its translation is CASSGHATDTQYF.

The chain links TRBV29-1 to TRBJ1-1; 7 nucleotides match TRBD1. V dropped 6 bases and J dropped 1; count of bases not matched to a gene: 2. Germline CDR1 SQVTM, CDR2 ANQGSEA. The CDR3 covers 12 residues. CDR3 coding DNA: TGCAGCGTCTGGGACAGGAACACTGAAGCTTTCTTT. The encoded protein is CSVWDRNTEAFF.

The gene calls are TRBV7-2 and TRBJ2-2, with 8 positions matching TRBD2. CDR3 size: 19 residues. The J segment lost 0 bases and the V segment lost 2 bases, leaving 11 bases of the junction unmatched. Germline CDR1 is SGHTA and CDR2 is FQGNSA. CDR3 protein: CASSLQPGLGDPNTGELFF. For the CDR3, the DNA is TGTGCCAGCAGCTTACAACCGGGACTAGGGGATCCGAACACCGGGGAGCTGTTTTTT.